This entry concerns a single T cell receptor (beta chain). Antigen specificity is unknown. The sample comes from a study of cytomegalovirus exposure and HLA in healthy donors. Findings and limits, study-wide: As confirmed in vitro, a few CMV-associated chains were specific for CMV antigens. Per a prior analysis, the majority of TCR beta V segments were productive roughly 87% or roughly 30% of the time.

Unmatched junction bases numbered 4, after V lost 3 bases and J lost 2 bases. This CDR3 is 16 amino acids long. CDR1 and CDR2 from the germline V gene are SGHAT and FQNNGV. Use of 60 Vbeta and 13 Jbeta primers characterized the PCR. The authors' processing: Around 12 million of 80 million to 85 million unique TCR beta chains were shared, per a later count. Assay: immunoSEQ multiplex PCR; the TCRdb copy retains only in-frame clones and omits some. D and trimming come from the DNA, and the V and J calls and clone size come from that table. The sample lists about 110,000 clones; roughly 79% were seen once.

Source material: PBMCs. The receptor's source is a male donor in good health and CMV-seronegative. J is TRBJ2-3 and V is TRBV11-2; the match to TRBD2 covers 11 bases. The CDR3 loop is CASSFTSGRATDTQYF. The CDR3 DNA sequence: TGTGCCAGCAGCTTCACTAGCGGGAGAGCCACAGATACGCAGTATTTT.